Listed here is a single TCR beta chain. The data belong to a study of T cell responses to AZD1222 COVID-19 vaccine. The overall study: Pooled in the analysis were second doses at about 4 or about 12 weeks.

The CDR3 totals 17 residues. Per the germline V gene, CDR1 is KGHSH and CDR2 is LQKENI. Trimming at V came to 0 bases and at J to 8 bases, leaving 10 bases not matched to a gene. Data came from immunoSEQ multiplex PCR; TCRdb stores just in-frame clones and leaves some out. The sample records 150,000 to 200,000 clones, 75% to 90% being singletons. The starting material was peripheral blood, obtained on day 0 of AZD1222 vaccination. The TCR originated in an adult in good health. The chain uses TRBV18 and TRBJ2-6; 7 bases fit TRBD1. In nucleotides, the CDR3 is TGTGCCAGCTCACCACCTTCTAGACAGGGTTTGACCAACGTCCTGACTTTC. Translated, it gives CASSPPSRQGLTNVLTF. Full variable domain (outside the CDR3, taken from reference TRBV18 and TRBJ2-6): NAGVMQNPRHLVRRRGQEARLRCSPMKGHSHVYWYRQLPEEGLKFMVYLQKENIIDESGMPKERFSAEFPKEGPSILRIQQVVRGDSAAYFCASSPPSRQGLTNVLTFGAGSRLTVL.